This T cell receptor beta chain was recorded in a study of CD8+ T cells in alopecia areata. Sorted out of PBMCs were CD4+ T cells and CD8+ T cells. On this clone itself: Antigen unknown.

RNA was extracted and reverse transcribed into cDNA as the sequencing template. Assay used: immunoSEQ multiplex PCR; TCRdb lists only in-frame clones, some missing. The sample consists of 110,000 or so clones, about 60% of them appearing once. Whole-study findings and limits: More clonal than normal scalp was lesional scalp, particularly alopecia totalis/universalis. Among patients, TCR sharing was less clear than in mice, a difference possibly due in part to HLA diversity in the patient population.

Germline CDR1 KGHSH, CDR2 LQKENI. The CDR3 runs 15 residues. The V segment lost 5 bases and the J segment 0 bases; nucleotides outside the gene matches: 3. This rearrangement joins TRBV18 to TRBJ2-3; 9 bases match TRBD2. Material: CD4+ T cells sorted from blood. The sequence was collected from a human donor in good health. CDR3 bases: TGTGCCAGCTCAGATCTAGCGGGAAGCACAGATACGCAGTATTTT. It is translated as CASSDLAGSTDTQYF.